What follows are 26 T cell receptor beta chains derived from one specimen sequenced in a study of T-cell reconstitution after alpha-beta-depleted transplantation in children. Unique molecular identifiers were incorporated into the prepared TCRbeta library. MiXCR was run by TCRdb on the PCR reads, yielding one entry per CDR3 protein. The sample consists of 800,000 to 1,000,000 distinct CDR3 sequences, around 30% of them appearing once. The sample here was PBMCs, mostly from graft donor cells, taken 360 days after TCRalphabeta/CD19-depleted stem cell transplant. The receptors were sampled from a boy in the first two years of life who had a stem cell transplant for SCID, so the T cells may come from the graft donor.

DNA of the CDR3: TGTGCCAGCAGCTTAGATCTCGAGGTTCTGTCCGAGCAGTACTTC. Encoded protein: CASSLDLEVLSEQYF. The chain is built from TRBV7-6 and TRBJ2-7; no clear D. The CDR3 has 15 residues. CDR1 SGHVS and CDR2 FNYEAQ come from the germline V gene. V lost 1 base and J 6 bases, leaving 16 bases between the germline ends.

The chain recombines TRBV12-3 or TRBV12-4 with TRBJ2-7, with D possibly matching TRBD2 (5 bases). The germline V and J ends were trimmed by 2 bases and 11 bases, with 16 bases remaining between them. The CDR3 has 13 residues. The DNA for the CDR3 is TGTGCCAGCAGTTTACGCAGAGAGGGTAAGGAGTACTTC. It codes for CASSLRREGKEYF.

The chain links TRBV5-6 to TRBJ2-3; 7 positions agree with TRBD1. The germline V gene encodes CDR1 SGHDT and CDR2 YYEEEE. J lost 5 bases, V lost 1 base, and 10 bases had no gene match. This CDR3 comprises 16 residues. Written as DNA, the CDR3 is TGTGCCAGCAGCTTGCCTGGGACAGTAACAGAAGATACGCAGTATTTT. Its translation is CASSLPGTVTEDTQYF.

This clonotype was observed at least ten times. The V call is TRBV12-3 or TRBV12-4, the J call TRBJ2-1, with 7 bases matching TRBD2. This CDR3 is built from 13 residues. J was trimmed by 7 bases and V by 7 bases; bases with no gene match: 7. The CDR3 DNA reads TGTGCCAGCACCCTGGGGGGACTAAATGAGCAGTTCTTC. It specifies CASTLGGLNEQFF.

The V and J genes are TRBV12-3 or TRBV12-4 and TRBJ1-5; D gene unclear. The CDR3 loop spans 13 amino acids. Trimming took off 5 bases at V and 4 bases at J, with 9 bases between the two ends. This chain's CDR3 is CASSPMANQPQHF. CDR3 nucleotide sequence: TGTGCCAGCAGTCCAATGGCTAATCAGCCCCAGCATTTT.

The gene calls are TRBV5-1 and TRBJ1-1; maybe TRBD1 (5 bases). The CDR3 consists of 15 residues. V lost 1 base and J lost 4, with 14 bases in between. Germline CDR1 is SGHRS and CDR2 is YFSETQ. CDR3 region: CASSLLGADATEAFF. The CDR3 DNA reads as TGCGCCAGCAGCTTGTTAGGGGCGGACGCCACTGAAGCTTTCTTT.

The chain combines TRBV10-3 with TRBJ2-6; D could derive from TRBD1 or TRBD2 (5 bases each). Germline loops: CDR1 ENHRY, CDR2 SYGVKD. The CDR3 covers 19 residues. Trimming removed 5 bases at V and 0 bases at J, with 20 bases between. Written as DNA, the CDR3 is TGTGCCATCAGTTACCTTCCGGGGCTGAATCCCTCTGGGGCCAACGTCCTGACTTTC. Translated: CAISYLPGLNPSGANVLTF.

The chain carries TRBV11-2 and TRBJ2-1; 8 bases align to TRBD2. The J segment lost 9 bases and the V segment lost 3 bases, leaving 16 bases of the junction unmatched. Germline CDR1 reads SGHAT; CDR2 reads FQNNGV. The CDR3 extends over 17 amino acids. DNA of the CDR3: TGTGCCAGCAGCTTTAGGTCCATCTACGGGGGGGCCGTTGAGCAGTTCTTC. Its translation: CASSFRSIYGGAVEQFF.

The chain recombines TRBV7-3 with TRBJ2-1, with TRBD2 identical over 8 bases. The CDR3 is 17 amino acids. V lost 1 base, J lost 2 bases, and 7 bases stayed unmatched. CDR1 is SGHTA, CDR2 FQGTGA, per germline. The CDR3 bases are TGTGCCAGCAGCTTAAACGCAGCGGGGGCCGCCTACAATGAGCAGTTCTTC. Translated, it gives CASSLNAAGAAYNEQFF.

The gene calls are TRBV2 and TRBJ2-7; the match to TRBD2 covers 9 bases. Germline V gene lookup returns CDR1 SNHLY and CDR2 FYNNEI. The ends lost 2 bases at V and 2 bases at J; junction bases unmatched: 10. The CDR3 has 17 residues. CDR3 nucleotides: TGTGCCAGCAGTGAACCCGGTGGGGAGCGGGAGGCCTACGAGCAGTACTTC. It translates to CASSEPGGEREAYEQYF.

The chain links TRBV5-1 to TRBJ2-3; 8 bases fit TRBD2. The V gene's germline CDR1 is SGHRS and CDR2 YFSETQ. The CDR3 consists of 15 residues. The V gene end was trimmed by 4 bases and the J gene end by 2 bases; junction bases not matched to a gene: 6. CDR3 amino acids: CASSPGLANTDTQYF. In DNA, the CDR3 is TGCGCCAGCAGCCCCGGACTAGCAAACACAGATACGCAGTATTTT.

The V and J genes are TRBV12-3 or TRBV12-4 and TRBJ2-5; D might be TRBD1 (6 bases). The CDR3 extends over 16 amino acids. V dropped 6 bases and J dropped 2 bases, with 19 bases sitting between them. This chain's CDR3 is CASSLRLTGTQETQYF. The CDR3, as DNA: TGTGCCAGCAGCCTAAGACTGACAGGAACACAAGAGACCCAGTACTTC.

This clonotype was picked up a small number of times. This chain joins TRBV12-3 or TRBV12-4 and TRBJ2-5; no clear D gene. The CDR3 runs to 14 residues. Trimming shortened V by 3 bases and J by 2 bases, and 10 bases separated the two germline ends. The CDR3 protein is CASSFWPRQETQYF. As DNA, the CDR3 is TGTGCCAGCAGTTTTTGGCCAAGGCAAGAGACCCAGTACTTC.

CDR3 loop: CASSPRVVGGGSGANVLTF. For the CDR3, the DNA is TGTGCCAGCAGCCCTAGGGTGGTGGGGGGCGGCTCTGGGGCCAACGTCCTGACTTTC. V gene TRBV12-3 or TRBV12-4 combines with J gene TRBJ2-6, with D perhaps being TRBD1 or TRBD2 (6 bases each). V was pared by 6 bases and J by 0 bases, with 21 bases between. The CDR3 runs 19 residues.

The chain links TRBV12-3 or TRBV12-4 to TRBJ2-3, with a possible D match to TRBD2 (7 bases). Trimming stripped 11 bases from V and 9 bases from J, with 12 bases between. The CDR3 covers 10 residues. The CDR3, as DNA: TGTGCCTCAGGGGAGGGGACGCAGTATTTT. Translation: CASGEGTQYF.

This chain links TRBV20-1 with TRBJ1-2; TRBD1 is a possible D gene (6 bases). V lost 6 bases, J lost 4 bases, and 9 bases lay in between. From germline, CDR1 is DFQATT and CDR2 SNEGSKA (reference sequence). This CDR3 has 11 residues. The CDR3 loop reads CSAGGVYGYTF. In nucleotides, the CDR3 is TGCAGTGCAGGGGGAGTCTATGGCTACACCTTC.

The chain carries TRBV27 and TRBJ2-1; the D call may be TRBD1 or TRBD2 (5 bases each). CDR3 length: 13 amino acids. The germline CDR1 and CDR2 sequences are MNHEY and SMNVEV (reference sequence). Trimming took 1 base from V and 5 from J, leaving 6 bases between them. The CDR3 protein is CASSLWGNNEQFF. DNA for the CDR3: TGTGCCAGCAGTTTATGGGGGAACAATGAGCAGTTCTTC.

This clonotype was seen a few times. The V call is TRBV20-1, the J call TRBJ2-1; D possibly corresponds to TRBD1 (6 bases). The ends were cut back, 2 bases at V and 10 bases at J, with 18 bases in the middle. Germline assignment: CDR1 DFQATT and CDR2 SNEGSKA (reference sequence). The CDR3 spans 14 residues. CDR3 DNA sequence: TGCAGTGCTAGAAAGGGTCAGGGGAGTTACGAGCAGTTCTTC. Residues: CSARKGQGSYEQFF.

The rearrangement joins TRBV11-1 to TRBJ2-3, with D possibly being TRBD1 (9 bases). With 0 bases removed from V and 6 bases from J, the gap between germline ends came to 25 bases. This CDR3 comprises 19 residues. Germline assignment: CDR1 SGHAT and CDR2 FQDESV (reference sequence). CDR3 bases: TGTGCCAGCAGCTTAGCGAGTCTACCGGACAGGGGACTAGGGGATACGCAGTATTTT. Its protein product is CASSLASLPDRGLGDTQYF. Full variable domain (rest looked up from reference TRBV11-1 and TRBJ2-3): EAEVAQSPRYKITEKSQAVAFWCDPISGHATLYWYRQILGQGPELLVQFQDESVVDDSQLPKDRFSAERLKGVDSTLKIQPAELGDSAMYLCASSLASLPDRGLGDTQYFGPGTRLTVL.

The CDR3 spells CASSWGGSGRANQETQYF. CDR3 sequence (DNA): TGCGCCAGCAGCTGGGGTGGATCGGGCAGAGCGAACCAAGAGACCCAGTACTTC. This rearrangement joins TRBV5-1 to TRBJ2-5; D ambiguous. Per germline, CDR1 SGHRS and CDR2 YFSETQ. The V end lost 3 bases, the J end lost 0 bases, and 21 bases lay between the germline ends. The CDR3 extends over 18 amino acids.

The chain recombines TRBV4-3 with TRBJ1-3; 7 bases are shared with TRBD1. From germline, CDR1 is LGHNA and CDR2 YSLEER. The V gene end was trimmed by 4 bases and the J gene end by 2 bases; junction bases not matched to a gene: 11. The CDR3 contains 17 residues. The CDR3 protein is CASSPYNRGATGNTIYF. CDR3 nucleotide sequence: TGCGCCAGCAGCCCCTACAACAGGGGAGCGACTGGAAACACCATATATTTT.

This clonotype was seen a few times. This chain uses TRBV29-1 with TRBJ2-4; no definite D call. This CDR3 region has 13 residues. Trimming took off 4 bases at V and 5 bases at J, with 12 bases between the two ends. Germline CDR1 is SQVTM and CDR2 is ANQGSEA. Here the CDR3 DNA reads TGCAGCGTTGTATTGGCACAAGAAAACATTCAGTACTTC. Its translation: CSVVLAQENIQYF.

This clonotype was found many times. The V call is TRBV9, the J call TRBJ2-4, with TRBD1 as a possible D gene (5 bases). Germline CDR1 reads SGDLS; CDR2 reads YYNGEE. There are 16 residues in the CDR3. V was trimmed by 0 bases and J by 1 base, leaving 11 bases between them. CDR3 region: CASSVGGALAKNIQYF. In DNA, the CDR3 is TGTGCCAGCAGCGTAGGTGGGGCTCTGGCCAAAAACATTCAGTACTTC.

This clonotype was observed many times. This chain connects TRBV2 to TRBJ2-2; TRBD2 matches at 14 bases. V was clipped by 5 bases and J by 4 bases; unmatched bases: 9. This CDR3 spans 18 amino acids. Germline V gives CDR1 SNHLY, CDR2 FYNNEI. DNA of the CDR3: TGTGCCAGCAGTCCAACATACGGACTAGCGGGGGGCACCGGGGAGCTGTTTTTT. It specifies CASSPTYGLAGGTGELFF.

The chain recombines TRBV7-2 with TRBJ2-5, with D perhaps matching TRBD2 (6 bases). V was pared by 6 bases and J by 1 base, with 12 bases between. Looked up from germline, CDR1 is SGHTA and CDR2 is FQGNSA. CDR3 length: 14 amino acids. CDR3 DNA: TGTGCCAGCAGGACCGGGAGATTCCAAGAGACCCAGTACTTC. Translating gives CASRTGRFQETQYF.

The CDR3 nucleotides read TGTGCCACCAGTGATTTTGGCAGGGGGGGAGAGGATGAGCAGTTCTTC. This sequence encodes CATSDFGRGGEDEQFF. The gene calls are TRBV24-1 and TRBJ2-1; D is possibly TRBD1 or TRBD2 (7 bases each). The germline V gene encodes CDR1 KGHDR and CDR2 SFDVKD. The length of the CDR3 is 16 residues. Trimming removed 1 base at V and 8 bases at J, with 17 bases between.